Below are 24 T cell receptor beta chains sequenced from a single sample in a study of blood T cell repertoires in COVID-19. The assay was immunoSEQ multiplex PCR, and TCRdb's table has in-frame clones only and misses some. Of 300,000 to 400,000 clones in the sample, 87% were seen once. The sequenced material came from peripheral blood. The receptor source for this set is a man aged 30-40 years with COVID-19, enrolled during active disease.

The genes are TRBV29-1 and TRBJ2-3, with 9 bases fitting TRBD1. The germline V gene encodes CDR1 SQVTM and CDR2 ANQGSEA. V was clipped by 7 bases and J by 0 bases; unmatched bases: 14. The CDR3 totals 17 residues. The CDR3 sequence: CSAPLLGQGVSTDTQYF. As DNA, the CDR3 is TGCAGCGCCCCCCTCTTGGGACAGGGTGTTAGCACAGATACGCAGTATTTT.

The CDR3 coding sequence is TGTGCCAGCAGCTTTCGGGCTAGCGGGAGCGAGTCCTACAATGAGCAGTTCTTC. Amino acid sequence: CASSFRASGSESYNEQFF. The chain joins TRBV7-2 to TRBJ2-1, with 10 bases lining up with TRBD2. The V segment lost 3 bases and the J segment 1 base; nucleotides outside the gene matches: 9. There are 18 residues in the CDR3. Germline V gene data show CDR1 as SGHTA and CDR2 as FQGNSA.

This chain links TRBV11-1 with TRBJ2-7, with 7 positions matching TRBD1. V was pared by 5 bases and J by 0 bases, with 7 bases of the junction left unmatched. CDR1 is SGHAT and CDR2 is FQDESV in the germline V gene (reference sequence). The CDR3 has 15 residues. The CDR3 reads CASSPRGQNSYEQYF. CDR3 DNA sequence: TGTGCCAGCAGCCCGAGGGGGCAAAACTCCTACGAGCAGTACTTC. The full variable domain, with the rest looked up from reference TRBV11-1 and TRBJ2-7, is EAEVAQSPRYKITEKSQAVAFWCDPISGHATLYWYRQILGQGPELLVQFQDESVVDDSQLPKDRFSAERLKGVDSTLKIQPAELGDSAMYLCASSPRGQNSYEQYFGPGTRLTVT.

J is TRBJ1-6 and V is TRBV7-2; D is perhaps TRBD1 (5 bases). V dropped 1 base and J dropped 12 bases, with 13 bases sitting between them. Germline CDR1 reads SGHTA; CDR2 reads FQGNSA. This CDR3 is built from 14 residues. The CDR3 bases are TGTGCCAGCAGCTTAGGATCGGGGGGTCGACCCCTCCACTTT. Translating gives CASSLGSGGRPLHF.

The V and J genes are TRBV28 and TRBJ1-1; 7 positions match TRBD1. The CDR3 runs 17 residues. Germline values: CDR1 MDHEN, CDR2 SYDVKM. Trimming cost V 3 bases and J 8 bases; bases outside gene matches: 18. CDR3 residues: CASSLIIGTGTAPEAFF. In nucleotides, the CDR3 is TGTGCCAGCAGTTTGATAATTGGAACCGGGACAGCTCCAGAAGCTTTCTTT.

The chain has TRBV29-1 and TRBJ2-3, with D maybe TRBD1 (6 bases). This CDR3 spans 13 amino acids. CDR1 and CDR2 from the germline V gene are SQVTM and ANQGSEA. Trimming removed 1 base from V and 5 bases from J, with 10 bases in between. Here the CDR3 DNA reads TGCAGCGTTGAAGTGGGGGCCGTAGATACGCAGTATTTT. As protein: CSVEVGAVDTQYF.

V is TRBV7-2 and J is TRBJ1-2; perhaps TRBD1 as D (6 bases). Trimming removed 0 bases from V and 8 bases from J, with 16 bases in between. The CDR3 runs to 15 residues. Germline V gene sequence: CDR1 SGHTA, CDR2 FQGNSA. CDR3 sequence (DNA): TGTGCCAGCAGCTTAGCGCAACAGGGTTATCGAGGCTACACCTTC. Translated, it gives CASSLAQQGYRGYTF.

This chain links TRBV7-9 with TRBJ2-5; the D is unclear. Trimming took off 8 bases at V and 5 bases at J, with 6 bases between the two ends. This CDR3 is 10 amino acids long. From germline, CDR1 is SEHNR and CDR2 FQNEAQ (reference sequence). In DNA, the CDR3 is TGTGCCAGCTCAGTGGAGACCCAGTACTTC. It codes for CASSVETQYF.

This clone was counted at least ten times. CDR3 DNA: TGTGCCACCAGCAGAGAGGACAGGGTTCGGGGCTACACCTTC. Translated: CATSREDRVRGYTF. The J gene is TRBJ1-2, the V gene TRBV15; 8 nucleotides line up with TRBD1. With V trimmed by 0 bases and J by 8 bases, 5 bases remained unmatched. The CDR3 has 14 residues. The germline CDR1 and CDR2 sequences are LNHNV and YYDKDF (reference sequence).

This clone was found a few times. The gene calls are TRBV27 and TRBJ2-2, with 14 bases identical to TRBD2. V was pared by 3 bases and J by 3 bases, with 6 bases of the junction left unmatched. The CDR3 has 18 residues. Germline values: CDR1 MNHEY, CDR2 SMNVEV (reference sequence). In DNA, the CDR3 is TGTGCCAGCAGTTTCCTGACTAGCGGGAGGGCCGACACCGGGGAGCTGTTTTTT. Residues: CASSFLTSGRADTGELFF.

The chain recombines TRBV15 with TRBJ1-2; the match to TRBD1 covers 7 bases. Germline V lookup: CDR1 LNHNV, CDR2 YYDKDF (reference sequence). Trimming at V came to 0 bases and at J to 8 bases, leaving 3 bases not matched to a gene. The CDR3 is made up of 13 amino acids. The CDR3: CATSREMDRGYTF. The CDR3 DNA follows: TGTGCCACCAGCAGAGAGATGGACAGGGGCTACACCTTC.

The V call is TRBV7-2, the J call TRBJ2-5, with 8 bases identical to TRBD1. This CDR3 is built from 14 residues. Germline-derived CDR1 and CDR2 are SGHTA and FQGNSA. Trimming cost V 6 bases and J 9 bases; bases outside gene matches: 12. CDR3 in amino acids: CASSLRDRSSAQYF. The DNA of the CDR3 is TGTGCCAGCAGTCTCCGGGACAGGAGCTCGGCCCAGTACTTC.

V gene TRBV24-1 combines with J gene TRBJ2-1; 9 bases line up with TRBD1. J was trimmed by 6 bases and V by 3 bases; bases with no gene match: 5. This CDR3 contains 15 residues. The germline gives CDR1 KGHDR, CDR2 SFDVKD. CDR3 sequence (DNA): TGTGCCACCAGTGATCCCGGGACAGGGATCAATGAGCAGTTCTTC. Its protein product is CATSDPGTGINEQFF.

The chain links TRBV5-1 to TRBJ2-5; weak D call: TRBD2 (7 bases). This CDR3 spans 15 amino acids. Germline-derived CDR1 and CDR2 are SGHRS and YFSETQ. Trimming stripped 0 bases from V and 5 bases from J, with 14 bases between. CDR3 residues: CASSLEGGPRETQYF. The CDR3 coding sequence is TGCGCCAGCAGCTTGGAGGGGGGGCCTCGGGAGACCCAGTACTTC.

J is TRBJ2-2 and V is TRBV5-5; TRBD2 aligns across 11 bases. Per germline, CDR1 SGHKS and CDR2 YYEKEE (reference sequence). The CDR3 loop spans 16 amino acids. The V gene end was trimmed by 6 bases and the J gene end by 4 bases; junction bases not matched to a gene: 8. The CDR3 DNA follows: TGTGCCAGCACCAGAATAGCGGGAGGGATCACCGGGGAGCTGTTTTTT. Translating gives CASTRIAGGITGELFF.

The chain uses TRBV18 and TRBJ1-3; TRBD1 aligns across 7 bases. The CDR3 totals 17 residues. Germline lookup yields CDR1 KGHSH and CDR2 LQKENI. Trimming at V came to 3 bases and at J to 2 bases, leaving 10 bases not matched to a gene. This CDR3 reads CASSPASRDSTGNTIYF. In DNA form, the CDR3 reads TGTGCCAGCTCACCGGCATCCCGGGACAGTACTGGAAACACCATATATTTT.

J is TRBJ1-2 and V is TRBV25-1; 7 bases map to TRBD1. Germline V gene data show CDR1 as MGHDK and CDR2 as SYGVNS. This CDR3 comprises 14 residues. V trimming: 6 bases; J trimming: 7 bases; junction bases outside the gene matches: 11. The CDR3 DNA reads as TGTGCCAGCAGCGCGGGACAGCCAACGGGTGGCTACACCTTC. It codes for CASSAGQPTGGYTF.

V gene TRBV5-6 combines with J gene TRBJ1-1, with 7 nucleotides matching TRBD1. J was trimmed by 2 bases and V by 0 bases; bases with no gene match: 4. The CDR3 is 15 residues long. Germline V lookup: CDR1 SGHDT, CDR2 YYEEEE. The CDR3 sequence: CASSLARQGNTEAFF. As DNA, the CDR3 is TGTGCCAGCAGCTTGGCGAGACAGGGCAACACTGAAGCTTTCTTT. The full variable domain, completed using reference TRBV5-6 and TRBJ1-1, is DAGVTQSPTHLIKTRGQQVTLRCSPKSGHDTVSWYQQALGQGPQFIFQYYEEEERQRGNFPDRFSGHQFPNYSSELNVNALLLGDSALYLCASSLARQGNTEAFFGQGTRLTVV.

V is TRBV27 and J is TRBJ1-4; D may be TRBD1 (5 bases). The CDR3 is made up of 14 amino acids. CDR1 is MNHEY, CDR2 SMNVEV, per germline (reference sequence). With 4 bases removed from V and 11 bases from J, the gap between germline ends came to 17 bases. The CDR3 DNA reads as TGTGCCAGCAGTTCACTCACAGGAGGGGTCAAACTGTTTTTT. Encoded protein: CASSSLTGGVKLFF.

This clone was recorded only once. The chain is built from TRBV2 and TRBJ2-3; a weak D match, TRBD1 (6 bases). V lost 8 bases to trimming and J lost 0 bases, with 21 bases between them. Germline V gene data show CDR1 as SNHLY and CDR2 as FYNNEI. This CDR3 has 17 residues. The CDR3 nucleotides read TGTGCCAGCGGAGACCCTTATGGGGGCGCTAGCACAGATACGCAGTATTTT. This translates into CASGDPYGGASTDTQYF. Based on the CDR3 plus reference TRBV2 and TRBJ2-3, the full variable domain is EPEVTQTPSHQVTQMGQEVILRCVPISNHLYFYWYRQILGQKVEFLVSFYNNEISEKSEIFDDQFSVERPDGSNFTLKIRSTKLEDSAMYFCASGDPYGGASTDTQYFGPGTRLTVL.

The CDR3 sequence: CASSSWGLGGYTF. The DNA of the CDR3 is TGTGCCAGCAGCAGTTGGGGGCTGGGTGGCTACACCTTC. This chain joins TRBV6-5 and TRBJ1-2; tentatively, D is TRBD1 (6 bases). The CDR3 is 13 amino acids. Looked up from germline, CDR1 is MNHEY and CDR2 is SVGAGI. Trimming removed 6 bases at V and 7 bases at J, with 15 bases between.

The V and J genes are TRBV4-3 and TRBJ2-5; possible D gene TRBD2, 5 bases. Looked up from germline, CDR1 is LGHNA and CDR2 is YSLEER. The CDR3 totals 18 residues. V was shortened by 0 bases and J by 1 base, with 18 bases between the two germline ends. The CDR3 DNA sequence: TGCGCCAGCAGCCAAGAGGAAGGAAACGGGGTACCCCAAGAGACCCAGTACTTC. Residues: CASSQEEGNGVPQETQYF.

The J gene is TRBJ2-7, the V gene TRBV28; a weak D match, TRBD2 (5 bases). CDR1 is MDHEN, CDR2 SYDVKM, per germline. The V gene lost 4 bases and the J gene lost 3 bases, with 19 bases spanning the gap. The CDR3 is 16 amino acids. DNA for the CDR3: TGTGCCAGCAGTTCTCCCTGGACCAAAGCGGTCTACGAGCAGTACTTC. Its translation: CASSSPWTKAVYEQYF.

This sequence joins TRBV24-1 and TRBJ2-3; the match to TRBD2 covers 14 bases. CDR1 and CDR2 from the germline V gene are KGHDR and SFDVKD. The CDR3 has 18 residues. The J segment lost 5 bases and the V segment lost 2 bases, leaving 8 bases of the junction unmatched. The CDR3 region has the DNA TGTGCCACCAGTGATTGGGGACTAGCGGGAGATCGGAAAGATACGCAGTATTTT. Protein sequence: CATSDWGLAGDRKDTQYF.